This T cell receptor beta chain was obtained from a study of siplizumab effects on memory and regulatory T cells. With regard to this clone: The antigen remains unidentified.

The CDR3 has 15 residues. Germline V gene lookup returns CDR1 MNHNY and CDR2 SVGAGI (reference sequence). After removal of 8 bases from V and 7 bases from J, the junction contained 8 bases not matched to a gene. Each sample had 9 x 10^4 or so TCR templates assayed. The assay was immunoSEQ multiplex PCR, and TCRdb's table has in-frame clones only and misses some. The data hold around 87,000 clones, with 70% to 90% observed a single time. Study findings and constraints: Unstimulated subsets captured only a minor fraction of alloreactive clones.

Specimen: CD4+ T cells sorted from blood. The TCR was taken from a human donor in good health. The chain employs TRBV6-6 and TRBJ2-1; 13 bases are a match to TRBD2. The CDR3 region has the DNA TGTGCCAGCGCCCCCGGGACTAGCGGGGCAAATGAGCAGTTCTTC. This codes for CASAPGTSGANEQFF.